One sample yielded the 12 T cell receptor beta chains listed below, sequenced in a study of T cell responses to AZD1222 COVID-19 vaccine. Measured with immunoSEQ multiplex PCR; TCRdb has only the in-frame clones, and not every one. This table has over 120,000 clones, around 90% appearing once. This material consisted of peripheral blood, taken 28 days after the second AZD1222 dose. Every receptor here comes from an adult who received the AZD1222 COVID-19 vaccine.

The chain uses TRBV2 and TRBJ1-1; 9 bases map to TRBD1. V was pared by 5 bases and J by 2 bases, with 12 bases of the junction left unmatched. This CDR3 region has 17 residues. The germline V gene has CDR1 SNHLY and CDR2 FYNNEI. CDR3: CASSFKPMGQGNTEAFF. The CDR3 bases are TGTGCCAGCAGTTTTAAGCCCATGGGACAGGGTAACACTGAAGCTTTCTTT.

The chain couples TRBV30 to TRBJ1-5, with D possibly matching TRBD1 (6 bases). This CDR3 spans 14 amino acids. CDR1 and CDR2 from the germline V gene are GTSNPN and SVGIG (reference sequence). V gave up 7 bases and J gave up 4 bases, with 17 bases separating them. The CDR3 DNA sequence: TGTGCCTCTAAAGCCCAGGGGTGGAATCAGCCCCAGCATTTT. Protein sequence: CASKAQGWNQPQHF.

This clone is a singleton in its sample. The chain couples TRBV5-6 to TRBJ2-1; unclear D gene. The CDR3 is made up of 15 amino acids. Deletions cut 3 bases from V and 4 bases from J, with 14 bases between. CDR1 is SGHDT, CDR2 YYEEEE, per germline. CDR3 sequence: CASSYERATYNEQFF. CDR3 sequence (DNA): TGTGCCAGCAGCTACGAACGGGCGACATACAATGAGCAGTTCTTC.

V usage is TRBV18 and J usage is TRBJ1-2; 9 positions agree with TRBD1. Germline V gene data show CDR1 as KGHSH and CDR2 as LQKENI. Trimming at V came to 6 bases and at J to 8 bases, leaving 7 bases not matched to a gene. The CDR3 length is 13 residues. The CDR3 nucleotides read TGTGCCAGCTCCAGGACAGGGGAAGAAGGCTACACCTTC. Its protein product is CASSRTGEEGYTF. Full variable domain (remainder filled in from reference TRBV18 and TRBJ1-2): NAGVMQNPRHLVRRRGQEARLRCSPMKGHSHVYWYRQLPEEGLKFMVYLQKENIIDESGMPKERFSAEFPKEGPSILRIQQVVRGDSAAYFCASSRTGEEGYTFGSGTRLTVV.

In DNA, the CDR3 is TGTGCCAGCAGCCAAGCTAGACTCTCCTACAATGAGCAGTTCTTC. Protein product: CASSQARLSYNEQFF. This chain uses TRBV3-1 (or the pseudogene TRBV3-2) with TRBJ2-1, with D unclear. This CDR3 is built from 15 residues. CDR1 is LGHDT and CDR2 is YNNKEL in the germline V gene (reference sequence). The germline V and J ends were trimmed by 1 base and 0 bases, with 7 bases remaining between them.

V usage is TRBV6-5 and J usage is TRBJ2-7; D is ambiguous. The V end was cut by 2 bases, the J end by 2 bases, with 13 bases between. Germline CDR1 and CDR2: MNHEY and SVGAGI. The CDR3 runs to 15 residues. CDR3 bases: TGTGCCAGCAGTTACCGATCGGACCCCGCCTACGAGCAGTACTTC. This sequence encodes CASSYRSDPAYEQYF.

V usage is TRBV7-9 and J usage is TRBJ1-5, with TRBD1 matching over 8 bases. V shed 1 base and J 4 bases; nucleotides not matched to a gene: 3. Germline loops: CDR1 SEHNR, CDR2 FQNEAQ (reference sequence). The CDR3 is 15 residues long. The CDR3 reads CASSLGTGTNQPQHF. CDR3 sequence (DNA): TGTGCCAGCAGCTTAGGGACAGGGACTAATCAGCCCCAGCATTTT. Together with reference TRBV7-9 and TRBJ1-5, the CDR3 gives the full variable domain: DTGVSQNPRHKITKRGQNVTFRCDPISEHNRLYWYRQTLGQGPEFLTYFQNEAQLEKSRLLSDRFSAERPKGSFSTLEIQRTEQGDSAMYLCASSLGTGTNQPQHFGDGTRLSIL.

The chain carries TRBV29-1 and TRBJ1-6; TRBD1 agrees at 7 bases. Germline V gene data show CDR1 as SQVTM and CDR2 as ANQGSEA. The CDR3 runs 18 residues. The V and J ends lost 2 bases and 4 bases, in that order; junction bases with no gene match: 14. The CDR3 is CSVEIRGRLSKYNSPLHF. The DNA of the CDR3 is TGCAGCGTTGAAATAAGGGGGCGGCTAAGTAAGTATAATTCACCCCTCCACTTT.

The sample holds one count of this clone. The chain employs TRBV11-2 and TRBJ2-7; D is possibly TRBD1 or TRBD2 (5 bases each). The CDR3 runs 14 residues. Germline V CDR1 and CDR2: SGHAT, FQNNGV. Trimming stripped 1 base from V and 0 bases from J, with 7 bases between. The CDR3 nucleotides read TGTGCCAGCAGCTTAGGGGGGTCCTCCTACGAGCAGTACTTC. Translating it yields CASSLGGSSYEQYF.

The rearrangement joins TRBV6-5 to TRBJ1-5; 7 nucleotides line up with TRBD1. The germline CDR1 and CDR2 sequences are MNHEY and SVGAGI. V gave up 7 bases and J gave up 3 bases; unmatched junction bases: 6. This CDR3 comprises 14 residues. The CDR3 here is CASKKQGNNQPQHF. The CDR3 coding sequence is TGTGCCAGCAAGAAACAGGGGAACAATCAGCCCCAGCATTTT.

This CDR3 is CASSPGTSGSPGELFF. The CDR3 nucleotides read TGTGCCAGCAGCCCAGGGACTAGCGGGAGTCCCGGGGAGCTGTTTTTT. The chain joins TRBV7-9 to TRBJ2-2, with 14 bases identical to TRBD2. Germline-derived CDR1 and CDR2 are SEHNR and FQNEAQ (reference sequence). The CDR3 is 16 amino acids. The ends lost 5 bases at V and 6 bases at J; junction bases unmatched: 5. The full variable domain, completed using reference TRBV7-9 and TRBJ2-2, is DTGVSQNPRHKITKRGQNVTFRCDPISEHNRLYWYRQTLGQGPEFLTYFQNEAQLEKSRLLSDRFSAERPKGSFSTLEIQRTEQGDSAMYLCASSPGTSGSPGELFFGEGSRLTVL.

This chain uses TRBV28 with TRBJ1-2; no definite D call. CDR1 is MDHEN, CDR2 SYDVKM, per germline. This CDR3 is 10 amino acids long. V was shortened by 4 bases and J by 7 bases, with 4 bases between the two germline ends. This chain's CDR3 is CASSSPGYTF. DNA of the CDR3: TGTGCCAGCAGTTCCCCTGGCTACACCTTC.